This T cell receptor (beta chain) stems from a study of T cells in Graves' hyperthyroidism and ophthalmopathy. As for the study in general: Prior to any treatment, at the point of initial diagnosis, peripheral blood was collected.

This clonotype was observed a handful of times. What it recognizes is unknown. Template material for amplifying TCR beta CDR3 regions consisted of RNA transcripts. The HTBI primer set was used in a first-round RT-PCR of the TCR CDR3. Each CDR3 protein is one row after TCRdb ran MiXCR on the multiplex PCR reads. The sample gives about 640,000 distinct CDR3 sequences, under 25% of which show up once; over 30% is in the top ten. Notes on the study in general: Blood also showed most of the thyroid clonotypes that were expanded above 0.001.

Germline lookup yields CDR1 SQVTM and CDR2 ANQGSEA. The junction had 8 bases not matched to a gene; V was cut back by 4 bases and J by 2 bases. The CDR3 spans 15 residues. The TCR was taken from a man aged 25 to 40 with Graves' ophthalmopathy. The sample was blood. V is TRBV29-1 and J is TRBJ2-4; 7 positions agree with TRBD2. Here the CDR3 reads CSVAGVAGSKNIQYF. CDR3 nucleotide sequence: TGCAGCGTTGCCGGTGTAGCGGGTTCCAAAAACATTCAGTACTTC. The complete variable domain, with remaining parts taken from reference TRBV29-1 and TRBJ2-4, reads SAVISQKPSRDICQRGTSLTIQCQVDSQVTMMFWYRQQPGQSLTLIATANQGSEATYESGFVIDKFPISRPNLTFSTLTVSNMSPEDSSIYLCSVAGVAGSKNIQYFGAGTRLSVL.